This T cell receptor beta chain was captured by sequencing in a study of T cell responses to AZD1222 COVID-19 vaccine. About this clone: Its antigen is currently unknown.

This CDR3 has 13 residues. Germline CDR1 is MRHNA and CDR2 is SNTAGT. Trimming pared 3 bases from V and 5 bases from J, leaving 9 bases between. The study, taken as a whole, reports: Spike-spanning, vaccine-associated CD4 TCRs were dominant at 160-218 and 743-854. With two AZD1222 doses given, Spike-specific TCR breadth and depth both rose. The peak T cell response came first, and repertoires were sampled only after it.

Assay: immunoSEQ multiplex PCR; the TCRdb copy retains only in-frame clones and omits some. The data hold 87,000 or so clones, with nearly 90% observed a single time. The TCR originated in an adult in good health. The sample was peripheral blood, taken on day 0 of AZD1222 vaccination. The chain recombines TRBV6-4 with TRBJ2-3; perhaps TRBD2 as D (5 bases). DNA of the CDR3: TGTGCCAGCAGTGAGGATAGCGAAGATACGCAGTATTTT. Encoded protein: CASSEDSEDTQYF.